The 8 T cell receptor beta chains reported below all come from one sample, sequenced in a study of regulatory T cells in long-lasting Graves disease. Time point defined: newly diagnosed GD, antithyroid drugs for less than 3 months. The TCR library used RNA extracted from PBMCs. Libraries of TCR beta came from iRepertoire HTBI primers plus Arm-PCR of CDR3 regions. TCRdb redid the calling of the multiplex PCR reads with MiXCR, one entry per CDR3 protein. The sample consists of around 240,000 distinct CDR3 sequences, more than 15% of them appearing once. The data also belong to a second study, concerning T cells in Graves' hyperthyroidism and ophthalmopathy.

Sequenced material: peripheral blood mononuclear cells (PBMCs), taken at new diagnosis, from a patient treated with antithyroid drugs. These receptors were obtained from a woman in her thirties with Graves disease.

This clonotype has a handful of counts. This rearrangement joins TRBV27 to TRBJ2-7; no reliable D call. The germline gives CDR1 MNHEY, CDR2 SMNVEV (reference sequence). Trimming took off 1 base at V and 7 bases at J, with 5 bases between the two ends. The CDR3 sequence is 11 residues long. The CDR3 region has the DNA TGTGCCAGCAGTTTATATGGGGAGCAGTACTTC. Its translation is CASSLYGEQYF.

There are many counts of this clonotype. One junction end disagrees with the germline gene, perhaps due to a read error. The chain couples TRBV2 to TRBJ2-5; D possibly corresponds to TRBD2 (6 bases). Germline V lookup: CDR1 SNHLY, CDR2 FYNNEI. The CDR3 has 10 amino acids. CDR3 bases: TGTGCCAGCAGTGATATGGACTATAGGTTC. As protein: CASSDMDYRF.

In its sample, this clonotype was seen a few times. The CDR3 loop reads CASSARGWDTEAFF. In DNA form, the CDR3 reads TGTGCCAGCTCAGCGCGGGGATGGGACACTGAAGCTTTCTTT. V gene TRBV18 combines with J gene TRBJ1-1; D is unresolved. The V gene lost 5 bases and the J gene lost 3 bases, with 13 bases spanning the gap. CDR3 length: 14 residues. Germline CDR1 and CDR2: KGHSH and LQKENI.

This clonotype was observed many times. This chain joins TRBV18 and TRBJ2-7, with 11 nucleotides matching TRBD2. The CDR3 runs 17 residues. From germline, CDR1 is KGHSH and CDR2 LQKENI. V shed 2 bases, J shed 4 bases, and the junction held 10 bases outside the gene matches. CDR3 DNA: TGTGCCAGCTCACCAAGGGAGTTGACTAGCGGGGCGTACGAGCAGTACTTC. It yields the protein CASSPRELTSGAYEQYF.

This clonotype was detected many times. V gene TRBV7-2 combines with J gene TRBJ1-1; D gene uncertain. Germline-derived CDR1 and CDR2 are SGHTA and FQGNSA. V shed 5 bases and J shed 4 bases, with 14 bases lying between them. The length of the CDR3 is 14 residues. The CDR3 here is CASSPPTWSTEAFF. The CDR3 nucleotides read TGTGCCAGCAGCCCCCCGACATGGAGCACTGAAGCTTTCTTT.

This clonotype was observed at least ten times. The J gene is TRBJ2-3, the V gene TRBV9; 7 nucleotides match TRBD2. With 6 bases clipped from V and 1 base from J, the junction kept 5 bases outside the gene matches. Germline CDR1 is SGDLS and CDR2 is YYNGEE. The CDR3 contains 14 residues. Here the CDR3 reads CASTFAGGTDTQYF. The CDR3, as DNA: TGTGCCAGCACGTTCGCGGGGGGCACAGATACGCAGTATTTT.

At least ten counts were recorded for this clonotype. This rearrangement joins TRBV12-3 or TRBV12-4 to TRBJ2-1; 10 nucleotides agree with TRBD1. This CDR3 is built from 13 residues. V lost 10 bases, J lost 8 bases, and 8 bases stayed unmatched. The CDR3 region is CATRTGGRDEQFF. The CDR3 bases are TGTGCCACGCGGACAGGGGGGAGGGATGAGCAGTTCTTC.

The rearrangement joins TRBV19 to TRBJ2-7, with 7 positions matching TRBD1. Looked up from germline, CDR1 is LNHDA and CDR2 is SQIVND (reference sequence). The CDR3 totals 12 residues. Germline trimming cut 8 bases from V and 6 bases from J; bases unmatched to any gene: 7. The CDR3 spells CASGQTGFEQYF. In DNA, the CDR3 is TGTGCCAGTGGCCAGACAGGGTTCGAGCAGTACTTC.